The rows below give T cell receptor beta chains drawn from one sample of a study of blood T cell repertoires in COVID-19. Sequenced by immunoSEQ multiplex PCR; TCRdb stores in-frame clones only, minus some. The sample records roughly 50,000 clones, 85% to 90% being singletons. The sequenced sample consisted of peripheral blood. All receptors derive from a woman aged 55-70 years with acute or convalescent COVID-19. The CDR3 runs from the conserved cysteine through the conserved F or W. Fields, in order: CDR3 DNA, CDR3 protein, J gene, D gene, clone size, V gene. A D gene is named only where the DNA matches it firmly. Clone size is not always given. Where it is, it says once, few, many or a class for expanded clones.

CDR3nt: TGCGCCAGCAGCCAAGGGAGACCCAGCACAGATACGCAGTATTTT; CDR3aa: CASSQGRPSTDTQYF; j_gene: TRBJ2-3; d_gene: NA; abundance: NA; v_gene: TRBV4-1
CDR3nt: TGTGCCAGCAGTTTCGGGGAGGGGACCCAGTACTTC; CDR3aa: CASSFGEGTQYF; j_gene: TRBJ2-5; d_gene: TRBD2; abundance: NA; v_gene: TRBV12-3/TRBV12-4
CDR3nt: TGCGCCAGCAGGGTATCGGGCAGGGTGAGGCCTAATGAAAAACTGTTTTTT; CDR3aa: CASRVSGRVRPNEKLFF; j_gene: TRBJ1-4; d_gene: NA; abundance: NA; v_gene: TRBV5-1
CDR3nt: TGTGCCAGCAGCTTAGGGCCCGATTATGGCTACACCTTC; CDR3aa: CASSLGPDYGYTF; j_gene: TRBJ1-2; d_gene: NA; abundance: NA; v_gene: TRBV7-2
CDR3nt: TGTGCCAGCAGTTTAAGGGGCCCGGCGCTGAAGTTCTTC; CDR3aa: CASSLRGPALKFF; j_gene: TRBJ2-1; d_gene: NA; abundance: NA; v_gene: TRBV12-3/TRBV12-4
CDR3nt: TGTGCCAGCAGTACAGGTGTAGGGCGGAATCAGCCCCAGCATTTT; CDR3aa: CASSTGVGRNQPQHF; j_gene: TRBJ1-5; d_gene: NA; abundance: NA; v_gene: TRBV28
CDR3nt: TGTGCCTCGGAGGGATTGGCTGGAAACACCATATATTTT; CDR3aa: CASEGLAGNTIYF; j_gene: TRBJ1-3; d_gene: NA; abundance: few; v_gene: TRBV28
CDR3nt: TGTGCCACCAGTGATTTGCGGGGGGGCCGGGAGACCCAGTACTTC; CDR3aa: CATSDLRGGRETQYF; j_gene: TRBJ2-5; d_gene: TRBD2; abundance: NA; v_gene: TRBV24-1
CDR3nt: TGTGCCAGCAGTGCCGGGACTAGCGGCACAGATACGCAGTATTTT; CDR3aa: CASSAGTSGTDTQYF; j_gene: TRBJ2-3; d_gene: TRBD2; abundance: NA; v_gene: TRBV2
CDR3nt: TGTGCCATCAGTGAGTCGAAACTAGCGGGAAACCATTCGAACACCGGGGAGCTGTTTTTT; CDR3aa: CAISESKLAGNHSNTGELFF; j_gene: TRBJ2-2; d_gene: TRBD2; abundance: NA; v_gene: TRBV10-3
CDR3nt: TGCAGCGTTGATCGGGGGACCTATGGCTACACCTTC; CDR3aa: CSVDRGTYGYTF; j_gene: TRBJ1-2; d_gene: NA; abundance: NA; v_gene: TRBV29-1
CDR3nt: TGTGCCAGCAGCTATGACAGGTTGACGGGTAGCTCCTATAATTCACCCCTCCACTTT; CDR3aa: CASSYDRLTGSSYNSPLHF; j_gene: TRBJ1-6; d_gene: NA; abundance: few; v_gene: TRBV2
CDR3nt: TGTGCCAGCAGTTCTATCAGGGGGAAGACCTACGAGCAGTACTTC; CDR3aa: CASSSIRGKTYEQYF; j_gene: TRBJ2-7; d_gene: TRBD1; abundance: NA; v_gene: TRBV27
CDR3nt: TGTGCCAGCAGCTTAGTGAGGTGGCAGGGGTCCTACGAGCAGTACTTC; CDR3aa: CASSLVRWQGSYEQYF; j_gene: TRBJ2-7; d_gene: NA; abundance: NA; v_gene: TRBV7-9
CDR3nt: TGTGCCAGTAGTATGGTGGGGCTAAGGCTGATGAACACTGAAGCTTTCTTT; CDR3aa: CASSMVGLRLMNTEAFF; j_gene: TRBJ1-1; d_gene: NA; abundance: NA; v_gene: TRBV19
CDR3nt: TGCGCCAGCATGACTAGCGGTAGCACAGATACGCAGTATTTT; CDR3aa: CASMTSGSTDTQYF; j_gene: TRBJ2-3; d_gene: TRBD2; abundance: NA; v_gene: TRBV5-1
CDR3nt: TGTGCCAGCAGCCCCCGGACAGGGGACAGGGCCGGGGAGCTGTTTTTT; CDR3aa: CASSPRTGDRAGELFF; j_gene: TRBJ2-2; d_gene: TRBD1; abundance: few; v_gene: TRBV5-4
CDR3nt: TGTGCCAGCAGCTCGGGACAGGGCATTATCAACTATGGCTACACCTTC; CDR3aa: CASSSGQGIINYGYTF; j_gene: TRBJ1-2; d_gene: TRBD1; abundance: NA; v_gene: TRBV5-4
CDR3nt: TGTGCCAGCAGCGGGACTGGATGGGCCGAGCAGTACTTC; CDR3aa: CASSGTGWAEQYF; j_gene: TRBJ2-7; d_gene: NA; abundance: NA; v_gene: TRBV7-2
CDR3nt: TGTGCCAGCAGCGACGGACAGGGGCGAGGGCCCCAGCATTTT; CDR3aa: CASSDGQGRGPQHF; j_gene: TRBJ1-5; d_gene: TRBD1; abundance: once; v_gene: TRBV9
CDR3nt: TGTGCCACCAGTGACCCTGCTAGCGGGGGTACAGATACGCAGTATTTT; CDR3aa: CATSDPASGGTDTQYF; j_gene: TRBJ2-3; d_gene: TRBD2; abundance: NA; v_gene: TRBV24-1
CDR3nt: TGTGCCAGCAGCCACACCGGGACAGGGGGCAGAGGCTACACCTTC; CDR3aa: CASSHTGTGGRGYTF; j_gene: TRBJ1-2; d_gene: TRBD1; abundance: NA; v_gene: TRBV4-2
CDR3nt: TGTGCCAGCAGCCAGTCAGGGTACGAGCAGTACTTC; CDR3aa: CASSQSGYEQYF; j_gene: TRBJ2-7; d_gene: NA; abundance: NA; v_gene: TRBV2
CDR3nt: TGTGCTAGTGGTTTGGTAATGGAGGGCGTTCGCAATCAGCCCCAGCATTTT; CDR3aa: CASGLVMEGVRNQPQHF; j_gene: TRBJ1-5; d_gene: NA; abundance: NA; v_gene: TRBV12-5
CDR3nt: TGCAGCGTTGCCCCAGACAGACCTAACACTGAAGCTTTCTTT; CDR3aa: CSVAPDRPNTEAFF; j_gene: TRBJ1-1; d_gene: NA; abundance: NA; v_gene: TRBV29-1
CDR3nt: TGTGCCAGCAGCGAGCAGGGTGCGCGACAGCCCCAGCATTTT; CDR3aa: CASSEQGARQPQHF; j_gene: TRBJ1-5; d_gene: NA; abundance: NA; v_gene: TRBV7-9
CDR3nt: TGTGCCAGCAGCTTCGCGGGTGTGGTCGAGCAGTACTTC; CDR3aa: CASSFAGVVEQYF; j_gene: TRBJ2-7; d_gene: NA; abundance: NA; v_gene: TRBV11-2
CDR3nt: TGTGCCTTGACTAGCGGGAGCACAGATACGCAGTATTTT; CDR3aa: CALTSGSTDTQYF; j_gene: TRBJ2-3; d_gene: TRBD2; abundance: NA; v_gene: TRBV30
CDR3nt: TGTGCTAGTGGTTTGGTACTTGGTGAAAAACTGTTTTTT; CDR3aa: CASGLVLGEKLFF; j_gene: TRBJ1-4; d_gene: NA; abundance: NA; v_gene: TRBV12-5
CDR3nt: TGTGCCAGCAGCCAACGGGACAGGGGCTACACCTTC; CDR3aa: CASSQRDRGYTF; j_gene: TRBJ1-2; d_gene: TRBD1; abundance: once; v_gene: TRBV3-1/TRBV3-2
CDR3nt: TGCAGCGCCGTTTCAGGGTTGAACACTGAAGCTTTCTTT; CDR3aa: CSAVSGLNTEAFF; j_gene: TRBJ1-1; d_gene: NA; abundance: NA; v_gene: TRBV29-1
CDR3nt: TGTGCCAGCAGCGAACAGGGTCCCTCTAAAAAACTGTTTTTT; CDR3aa: CASSEQGPSKKLFF; j_gene: TRBJ1-4; d_gene: NA; abundance: NA; v_gene: TRBV7-2
CDR3nt: TGTGCCAGCAGCTTACGACAGGGCAATCAGCCCCAGCATTTT; CDR3aa: CASSLRQGNQPQHF; j_gene: TRBJ1-5; d_gene: NA; abundance: NA; v_gene: TRBV7-2
CDR3nt: TGTGCCAGCGCCGTCTCCAGGGGGCCTTACATTCAGTACTTC; CDR3aa: CASAVSRGPYIQYF; j_gene: TRBJ2-4; d_gene: TRBD1; abundance: once; v_gene: TRBV27
CDR3nt: TGCAGTGCTAGTCCCTCACCGGGACAAGATGGCTACACCTTC; CDR3aa: CSASPSPGQDGYTF; j_gene: TRBJ1-2; d_gene: NA; abundance: NA; v_gene: TRBV20-1
CDR3nt: TGTGCCAGCAGCCCCGCTCGGGGGAGTTCATCCTACGAGCAGTACTTC; CDR3aa: CASSPARGSSSYEQYF; j_gene: TRBJ2-7; d_gene: NA; abundance: NA; v_gene: TRBV4-2
CDR3nt: TGCGCCAGCGCTGGCGGGGGGACGCCCTACGAGCAGTACTTC; CDR3aa: CASAGGGTPYEQYF; j_gene: TRBJ2-7; d_gene: TRBD2; abundance: NA; v_gene: TRBV10-2
CDR3nt: TGTGCCAGTAGAGTAGGACTAAACTACCCCAATGAGCAGTTCTTC; CDR3aa: CASRVGLNYPNEQFF; j_gene: TRBJ2-1; d_gene: NA; abundance: NA; v_gene: TRBV19
CDR3nt: TGTGCCAGCAATTCGGACAGCGAGGACACTGAAGCTTTCTTT; CDR3aa: CASNSDSEDTEAFF; j_gene: TRBJ1-1; d_gene: NA; abundance: NA; v_gene: TRBV2
CDR3nt: TGTGCCAGCCAAAGTAACAGGGGCGGCTACACCTTC; CDR3aa: CASQSNRGGYTF; j_gene: TRBJ1-2; d_gene: TRBD1; abundance: NA; v_gene: TRBV6-5
CDR3nt: TGTGCCACCACCTCCCAGGGCTTGAACACTGAAGCTTTCTTT; CDR3aa: CATTSQGLNTEAFF; j_gene: TRBJ1-1; d_gene: NA; abundance: NA; v_gene: TRBV19
CDR3nt: TGTGCCAGCAGCGGAGGGCCCGGGGAGCTGTTTTTT; CDR3aa: CASSGGPGELFF; j_gene: TRBJ2-2; d_gene: NA; abundance: NA; v_gene: TRBV9
CDR3nt: TGTGCCAGCAGCCAAGGGACTAGCGGGACCCAAGAGACCCAGTACTTC; CDR3aa: CASSQGTSGTQETQYF; j_gene: TRBJ2-5; d_gene: TRBD2; abundance: NA; v_gene: TRBV6-2/TRBV6-3
CDR3nt: TGTGCCAGCAGCCGACGACTAGTCAATGAGCAGTTCTTC; CDR3aa: CASSRRLVNEQFF; j_gene: TRBJ2-1; d_gene: NA; abundance: once; v_gene: TRBV5-8
CDR3nt: TGTGCCACCAGCAGAGCCCTCCCTAGCGGGGCTGACAATGAGCAGTTCTTC; CDR3aa: CATSRALPSGADNEQFF; j_gene: TRBJ2-1; d_gene: TRBD2; abundance: once; v_gene: TRBV15
CDR3nt: TGTGCCAGCACGCCGGGGAGGGATGAGCAGTTCTTC; CDR3aa: CASTPGRDEQFF; j_gene: TRBJ2-1; d_gene: TRBD2; abundance: NA; v_gene: TRBV6-6
CDR3nt: TGTGCCAGCAGCCTCAGGGGGCGGGATGGAAACACCATATATTTT; CDR3aa: CASSLRGRDGNTIYF; j_gene: TRBJ1-3; d_gene: TRBD1; abundance: NA; v_gene: TRBV2
CDR3nt: TGTGCCAGCACCAGGGACAGCGTCGCCTATGGCTACACCTTC; CDR3aa: CASTRDSVAYGYTF; j_gene: TRBJ1-2; d_gene: TRBD1; abundance: NA; v_gene: TRBV7-9
CDR3nt: TGTGCCAGTGCTTCTAGCGGACATAGCACAGATACGCAGTATTTT; CDR3aa: CASASSGHSTDTQYF; j_gene: TRBJ2-3; d_gene: TRBD2; abundance: NA; v_gene: TRBV19